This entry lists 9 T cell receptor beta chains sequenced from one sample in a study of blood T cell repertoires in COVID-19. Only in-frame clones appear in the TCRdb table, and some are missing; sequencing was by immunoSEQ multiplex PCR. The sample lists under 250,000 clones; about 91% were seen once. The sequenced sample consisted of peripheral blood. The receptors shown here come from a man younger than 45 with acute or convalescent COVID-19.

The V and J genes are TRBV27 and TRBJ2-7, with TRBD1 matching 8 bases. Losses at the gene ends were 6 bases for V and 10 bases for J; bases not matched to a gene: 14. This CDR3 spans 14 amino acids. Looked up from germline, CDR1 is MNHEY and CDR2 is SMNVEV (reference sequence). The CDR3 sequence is CASSPLDRARGQYF. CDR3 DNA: TGTGCCAGCAGCCCTCTGGACAGGGCAAGGGGTCAGTACTTC.

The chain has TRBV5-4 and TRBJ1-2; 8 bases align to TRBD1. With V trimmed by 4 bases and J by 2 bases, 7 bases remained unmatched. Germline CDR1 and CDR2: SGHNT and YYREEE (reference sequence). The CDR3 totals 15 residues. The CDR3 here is CASSADRDWNYGYTF. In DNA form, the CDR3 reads TGTGCCAGCAGCGCGGACAGGGATTGGAACTATGGCTACACCTTC.

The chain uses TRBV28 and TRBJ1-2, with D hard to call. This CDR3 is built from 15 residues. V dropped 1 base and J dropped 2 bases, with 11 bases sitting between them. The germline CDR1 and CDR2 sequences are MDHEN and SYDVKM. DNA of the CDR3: TGTGCCAGCAGTTTATTCCCGGGGAGCAACTATGGCTACACCTTC. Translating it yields CASSLFPGSNYGYTF.

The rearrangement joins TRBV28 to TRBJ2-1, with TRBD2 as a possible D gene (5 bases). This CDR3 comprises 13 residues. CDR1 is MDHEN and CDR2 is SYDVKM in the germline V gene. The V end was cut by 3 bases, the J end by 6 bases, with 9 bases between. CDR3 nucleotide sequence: TGTGCCAGCAGTTTGGCTAGCCGCAATGAGCAGTTCTTC. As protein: CASSLASRNEQFF.

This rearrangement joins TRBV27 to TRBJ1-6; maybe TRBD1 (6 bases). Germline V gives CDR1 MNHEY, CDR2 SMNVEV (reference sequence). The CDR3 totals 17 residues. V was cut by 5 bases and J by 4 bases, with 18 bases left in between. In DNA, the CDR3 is TGTGCCAGCAGTCTAATAATGAACAGGGCTTATAATTCACCCCTCCACTTT. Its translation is CASSLIMNRAYNSPLHF.

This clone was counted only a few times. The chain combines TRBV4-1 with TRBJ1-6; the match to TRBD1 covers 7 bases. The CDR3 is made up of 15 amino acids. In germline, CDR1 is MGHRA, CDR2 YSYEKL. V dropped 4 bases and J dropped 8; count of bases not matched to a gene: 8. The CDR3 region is CASSRSTGPDSPLHF. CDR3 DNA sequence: TGCGCCAGCAGCCGTTCGACAGGGCCCGATTCACCCCTCCACTTT.

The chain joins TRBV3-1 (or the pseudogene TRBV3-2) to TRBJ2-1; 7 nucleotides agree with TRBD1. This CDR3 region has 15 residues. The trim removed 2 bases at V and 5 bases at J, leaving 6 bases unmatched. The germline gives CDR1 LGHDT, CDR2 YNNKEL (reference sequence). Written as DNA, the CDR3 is TGTGCCAGCAGCCAATCGCGACAGGGAGACAATGAGCAGTTCTTC. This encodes CASSQSRQGDNEQFF.

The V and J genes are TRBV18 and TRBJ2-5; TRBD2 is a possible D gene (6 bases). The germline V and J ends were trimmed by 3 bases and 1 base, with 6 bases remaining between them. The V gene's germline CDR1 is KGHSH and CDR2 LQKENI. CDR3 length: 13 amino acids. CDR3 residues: CASSPSGQETQYF. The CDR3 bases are TGTGCCAGCTCACCTAGCGGCCAAGAGACCCAGTACTTC. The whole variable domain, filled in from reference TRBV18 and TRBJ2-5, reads NAGVMQNPRHLVRRRGQEARLRCSPMKGHSHVYWYRQLPEEGLKFMVYLQKENIIDESGMPKERFSAEFPKEGPSILRIQQVVRGDSAAYFCASSPSGQETQYFGPGTRLLVL.

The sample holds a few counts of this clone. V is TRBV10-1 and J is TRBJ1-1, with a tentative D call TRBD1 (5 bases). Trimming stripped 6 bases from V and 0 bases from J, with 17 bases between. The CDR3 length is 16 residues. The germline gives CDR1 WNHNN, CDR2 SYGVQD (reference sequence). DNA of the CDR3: TGCGCCAGCAGCGAAGCCCCACAGGCTGTGAACACTGAAGCTTTCTTT. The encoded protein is CASSEAPQAVNTEAFF.